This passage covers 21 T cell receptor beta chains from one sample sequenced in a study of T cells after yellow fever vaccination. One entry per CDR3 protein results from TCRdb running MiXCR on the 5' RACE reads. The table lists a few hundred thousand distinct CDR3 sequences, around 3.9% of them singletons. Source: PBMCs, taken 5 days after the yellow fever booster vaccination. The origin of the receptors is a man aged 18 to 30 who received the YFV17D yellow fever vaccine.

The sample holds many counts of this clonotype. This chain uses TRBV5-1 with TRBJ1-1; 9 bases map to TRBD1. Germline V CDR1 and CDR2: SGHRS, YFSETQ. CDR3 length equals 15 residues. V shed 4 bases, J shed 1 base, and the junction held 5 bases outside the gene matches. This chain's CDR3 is CASSLGQGSNTEAFF. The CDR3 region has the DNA TGCGCCAGCAGCCTAGGACAGGGGTCGAACACTGAAGCTTTCTTT.

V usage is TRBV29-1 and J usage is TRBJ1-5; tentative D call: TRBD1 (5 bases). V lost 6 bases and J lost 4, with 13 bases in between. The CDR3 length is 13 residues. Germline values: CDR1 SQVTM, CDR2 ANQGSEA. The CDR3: CSVGAGLNQPQHF. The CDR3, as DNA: TGCAGCGTCGGTGCGGGGCTTAATCAGCCCCAGCATTTT.

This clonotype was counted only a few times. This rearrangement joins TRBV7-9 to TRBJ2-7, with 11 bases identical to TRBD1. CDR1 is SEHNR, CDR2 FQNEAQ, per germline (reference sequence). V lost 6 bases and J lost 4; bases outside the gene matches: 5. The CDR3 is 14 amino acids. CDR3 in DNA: TGTGCCAGCAGGTCGGACAGGGGGCGGTACGAGCAGTACTTC. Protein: CASRSDRGRYEQYF.

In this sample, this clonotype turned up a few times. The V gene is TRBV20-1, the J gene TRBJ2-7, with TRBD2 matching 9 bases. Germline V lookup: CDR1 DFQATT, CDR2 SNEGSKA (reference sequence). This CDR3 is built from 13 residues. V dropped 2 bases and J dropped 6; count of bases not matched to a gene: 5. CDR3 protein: CSARLAGRVEQYF. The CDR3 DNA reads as TGCAGTGCTAGACTAGCGGGACGGGTCGAGCAGTACTTC.

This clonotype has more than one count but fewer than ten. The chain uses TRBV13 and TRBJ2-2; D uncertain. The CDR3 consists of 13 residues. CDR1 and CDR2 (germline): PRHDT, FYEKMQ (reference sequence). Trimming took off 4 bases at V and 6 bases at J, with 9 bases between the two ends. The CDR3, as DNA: TGTGCCAGCAGCTCTGGGCCCTCCGGGGAGCTGTTTTTT. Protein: CASSSGPSGELFF.

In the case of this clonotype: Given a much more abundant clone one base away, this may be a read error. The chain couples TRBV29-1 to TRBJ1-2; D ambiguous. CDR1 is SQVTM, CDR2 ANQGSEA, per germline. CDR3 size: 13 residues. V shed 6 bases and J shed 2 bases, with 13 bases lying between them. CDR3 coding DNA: TGCAGCGTCGGGCAGTCCGTGAACTATGGCTACACCTTC. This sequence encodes CSVGQSVNYGYTF. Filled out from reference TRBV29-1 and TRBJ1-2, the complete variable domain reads SAVISQKPSRDICQRGTSLTIQCQVDSQVTMMFWYRQQPGQSLTLIATANQGSEATYESGFVIDKFPISRPNLTFSTLTVSNMSPEDSSIYLCSVGQSVNYGYTFGSGTRLTVV.

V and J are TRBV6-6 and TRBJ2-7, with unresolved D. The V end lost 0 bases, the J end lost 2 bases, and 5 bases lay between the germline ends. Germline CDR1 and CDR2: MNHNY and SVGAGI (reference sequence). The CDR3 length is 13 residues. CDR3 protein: CASSYSLPYEQYF. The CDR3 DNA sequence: TGTGCCAGCAGTTACTCTCTCCCCTACGAGCAGTACTTC.

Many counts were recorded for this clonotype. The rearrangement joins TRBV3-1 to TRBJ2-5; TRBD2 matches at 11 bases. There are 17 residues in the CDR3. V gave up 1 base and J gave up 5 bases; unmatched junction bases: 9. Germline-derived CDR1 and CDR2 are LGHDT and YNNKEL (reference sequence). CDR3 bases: TGTGCCAGCAGCCAAGCCACCGCTAGCGGGGGGTTGGAGACCCAGTACTTC. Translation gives CASSQATASGGLETQYF.

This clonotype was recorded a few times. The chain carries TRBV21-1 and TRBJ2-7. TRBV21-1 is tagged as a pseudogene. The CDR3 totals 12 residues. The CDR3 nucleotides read TGTGCCAGCACTGAGGTTCAGTACGAGCAGTACTTC. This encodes CASTEVQYEQYF.

The CDR3 loop reads CASRFPGQGDQPQHF. CDR3 nucleotide sequence: TGTGCCAGCAGATTCCCGGGACAGGGTGATCAGCCCCAGCATTTT. J is TRBJ1-5 and V is TRBV6-2 or TRBV6-3, with 9 bases identical to TRBD1. The CDR3 contains 15 residues. Germline V gene lookup returns CDR1 MNHEY and CDR2 SVGEGT. Trimming cost V 6 bases and J 5 bases; bases outside gene matches: 8.

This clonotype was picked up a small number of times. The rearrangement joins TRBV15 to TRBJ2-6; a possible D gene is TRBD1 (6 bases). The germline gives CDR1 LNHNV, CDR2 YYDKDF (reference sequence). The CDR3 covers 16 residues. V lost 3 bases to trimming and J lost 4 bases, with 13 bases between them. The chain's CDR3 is CATSSETGTGANVLTF. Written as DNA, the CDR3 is TGTGCCACCAGCAGTGAAACAGGGACCGGGGCCAACGTCCTGACTTTC.

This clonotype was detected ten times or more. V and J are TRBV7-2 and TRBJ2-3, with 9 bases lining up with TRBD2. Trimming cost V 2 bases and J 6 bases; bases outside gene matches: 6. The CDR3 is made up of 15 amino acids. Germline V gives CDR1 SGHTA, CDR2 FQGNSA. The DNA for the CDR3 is TGTGCCAGCAGCTTAATAGCGGGGGCGGGGGATACGCAGTATTTT. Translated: CASSLIAGAGDTQYF. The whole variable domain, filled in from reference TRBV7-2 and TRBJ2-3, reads GAGVSQSPSNKVTEKGKDVELRCDPISGHTALYWYRQSLGQGLEFLIYFQGNSAPDKSGLPSDRFSAERTGGSVSTLTIQRTQQEDSAVYLCASSLIAGAGDTQYFGPGTRLTVL.

CDR3 protein: CASSQEGGEETQYF. The CDR3 region has the DNA TGTGCCAGCAGCCAAGAGGGGGGGGAAGAGACCCAGTACTTC. The V call is TRBV4-2, the J call TRBJ2-5; 7 nucleotides align to TRBD2. V gave up 0 bases and J gave up 3 bases; unmatched junction bases: 1. The CDR3 totals 14 residues. Looked up from germline, CDR1 is LGHNA and CDR2 is YNFKEQ.

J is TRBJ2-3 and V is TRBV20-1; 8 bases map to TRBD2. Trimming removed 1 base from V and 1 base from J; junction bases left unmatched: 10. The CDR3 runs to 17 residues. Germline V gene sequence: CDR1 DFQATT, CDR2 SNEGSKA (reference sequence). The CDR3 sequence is CSARGGRLARGTDTQYF. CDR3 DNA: TGCAGTGCTAGAGGGGGGAGACTAGCGCGTGGCACAGATACGCAGTATTTT.

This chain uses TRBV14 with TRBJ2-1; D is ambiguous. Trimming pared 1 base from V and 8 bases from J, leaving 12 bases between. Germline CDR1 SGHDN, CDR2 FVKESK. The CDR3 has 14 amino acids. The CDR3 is CASSQGVPWDEQFF. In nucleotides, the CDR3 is TGTGCCAGCAGCCAAGGGGTCCCATGGGATGAGCAGTTCTTC.

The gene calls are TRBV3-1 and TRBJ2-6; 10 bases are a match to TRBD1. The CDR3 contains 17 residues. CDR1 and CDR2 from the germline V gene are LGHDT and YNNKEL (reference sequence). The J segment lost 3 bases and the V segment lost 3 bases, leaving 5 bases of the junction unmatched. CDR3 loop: CASSHDRGHFGANVLTF. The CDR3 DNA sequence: TGTGCCAGCAGCCACGACAGGGGGCACTTTGGGGCCAACGTCCTGACTTTC.

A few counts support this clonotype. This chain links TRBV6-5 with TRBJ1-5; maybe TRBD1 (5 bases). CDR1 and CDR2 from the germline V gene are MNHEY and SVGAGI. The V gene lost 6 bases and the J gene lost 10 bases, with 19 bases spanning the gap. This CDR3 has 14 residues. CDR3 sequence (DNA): TGTGCCAGCAGCGCTGTTATGGACATAGTCCCCCAGCATTTT. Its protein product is CASSAVMDIVPQHF.

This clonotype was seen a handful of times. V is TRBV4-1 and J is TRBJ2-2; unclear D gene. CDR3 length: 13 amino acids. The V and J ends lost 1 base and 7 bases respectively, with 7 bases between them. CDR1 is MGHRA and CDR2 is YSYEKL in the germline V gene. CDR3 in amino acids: CASSQGMGGELFF. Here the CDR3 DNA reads TGCGCCAGCAGCCAAGGAATGGGCGGGGAGCTGTTTTTT.

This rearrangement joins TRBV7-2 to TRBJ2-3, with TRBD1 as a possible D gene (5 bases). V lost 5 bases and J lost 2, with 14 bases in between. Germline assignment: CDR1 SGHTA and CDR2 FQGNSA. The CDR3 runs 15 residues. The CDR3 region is CASSTRDSPTDTQYF. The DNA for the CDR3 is TGTGCCAGCAGCACCAGGGATTCCCCCACAGATACGCAGTATTTT.

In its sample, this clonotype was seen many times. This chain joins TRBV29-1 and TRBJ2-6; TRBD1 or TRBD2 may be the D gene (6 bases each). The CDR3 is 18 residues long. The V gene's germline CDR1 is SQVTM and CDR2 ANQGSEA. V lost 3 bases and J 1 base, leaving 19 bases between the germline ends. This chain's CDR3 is CSVEEGRQANSGANVLTF. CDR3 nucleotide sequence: TGCAGCGTTGAGGAGGGGCGACAGGCAAATTCTGGGGCCAACGTCCTGACTTTC.

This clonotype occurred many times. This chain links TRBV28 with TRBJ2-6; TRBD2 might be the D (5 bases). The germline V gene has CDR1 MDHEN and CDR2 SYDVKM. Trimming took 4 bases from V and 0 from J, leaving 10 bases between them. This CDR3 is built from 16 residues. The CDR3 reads CASSSGLNSGANVLTF. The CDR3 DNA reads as TGTGCCAGCAGTTCAGGACTGAACTCTGGGGCCAACGTCCTGACTTTC.